These T cell receptor beta chains were read from a single sample in a study of T cell responses to AZD1222 COVID-19 vaccine. TCRdb keeps only in-frame clones here, not all; method: immunoSEQ multiplex PCR. The profile shows about 110,000 clones, about 86% of them singletons. The sequencing used peripheral blood, collected on day 0 of AZD1222 vaccination. Receptors were obtained from an adult in good health. CDR3s leave out the opening cysteine and the closing phenylalanine or tryptophan. The D gene is left open where the match is weak.

>NA|TRBV23-1
ASCRGRGLWGNQPQH
>TRBD2|TRBV28
ASRGRLASTDTQY
>NA|TRBV2
ASKTTGSSYEQY
>NA|TRBV9
ASSVGSSYEQY
>NA|TRBV28
ASSLSPGKAGEQY
>TRBD2|TRBV3-1/TRBV3-2
ASSQAGGTDTQY
>NA|TRBV6-2/TRBV6-3
ASSYLFRDPWGSGNTIY
>TRBD2|TRBV9
ASSVGGLAGGETQY
>NA|TRBV7-8
ASSHDRLNEQF
>TRBD1|TRBV5-4
ASSTSDRGRTEAF
>NA|TRBV19
ASTAVYSNQPQH
>TRBD1|TRBV7-3
ASSLNPGQGAYNEQF
>TRBD2|TRBV11-2
ASRDLAGGYEQY
>NA|TRBV5-4
ASSLVVERNTEAF
>NA|TRBV7-2
ASSLGGGAGGVAF
>NA|TRBV6-5
ASSYQGTFYEQY
>NA|TRBV19
ASRAGGVGNQPQH
>NA|TRBV7-2
ASSPGRRDQPQH
>NA|TRBV5-1
ASNLERGAGDEQF
>NA|TRBV14
ASSQGQGSYNSPLH
>NA|TRBV24-1
ATRPRSDIQY
>NA|TRBV5-8
ASSLARGGVGTDTQY
>NA|TRBV7-2
ASSYPSGEQF
>NA|TRBV15
ATSRDLGNYGYT
>NA|TRBV5-6
ASSFSGVGPQH
>TRBD2|TRBV7-2
ASSPLSGGAVNEQF
>NA|TRBV11-2
ASSSSMNTEAF
>NA|TRBV6-2/TRBV6-3
ASSYGPGLSNQPQH
>NA|TRBV21-1
ASSKGQQGNQPQH